The 27 T cell receptor beta chains below come from one sample, sequenced in a study of blood T cells in healthy people across ages. The second PCR ran about 6 to 11 cycles with a sample-barcoded 5' primer and J-beta primers. MiXCR, applied by TCRdb to the 5' RACE reads, yields one record per CDR3 protein. Of approximately 490,000 distinct CDR3 sequences in the sample, around 24% were seen once. This same sample was also part of a study on T cells of mothers and their children.

The sample consisted of blood. These receptors were obtained from a boy younger than 18 in good health.

This clonotype was seen only a few times. The V gene is TRBV7-3, the J gene TRBJ2-1; D is unclear. V lost 3 bases, J lost 0 bases, and 9 bases lay in between. The germline CDR1 and CDR2 sequences are SGHTA and FQGTGA. This CDR3 spans 15 amino acids. CDR3 sequence: CASSFGLSSYNEQFF. CDR3 nucleotides: TGTGCCAGCAGCTTCGGCCTGAGCTCCTACAATGAGCAGTTCTTC.

The rearrangement links TRBV7-9 to TRBJ1-5; D is ambiguous. Germline V gives CDR1 SEHNR, CDR2 FQNEAQ (reference sequence). This CDR3 is 13 amino acids long. V lost 4 bases and J 8 bases, leaving 12 bases between the germline ends. In DNA, the CDR3 is TGTGCCAGCAGCTCGGACGGGTTTGAGCCCCAGCATTTT. As protein: CASSSDGFEPQHF.

The chain has TRBV29-1 and TRBJ2-3; D ambiguous. Germline CDR1 reads SQVTM; CDR2 reads ANQGSEA. Between the trimmed V and J ends, which lost 3 bases and 0 bases, there was a span of 7 bases. The CDR3 totals 13 residues. The CDR3 nucleotides are TGCAGCGTTGACAGGATCAGCACAGATACGCAGTATTTT. It codes for CSVDRISTDTQYF.

V gene TRBV4-1 combines with J gene TRBJ2-7, with D perhaps matching TRBD1 or TRBD2 (5 bases each). V dropped 1 base and J dropped 3 bases, with 13 bases sitting between them. CDR1 is MGHRA and CDR2 is YSYEKL in the germline V gene. This CDR3 contains 15 residues. The chain's CDR3 is CASSQGRSGSYEQYF. CDR3 nucleotide sequence: TGCGCCAGCAGCCAAGGTCGGTCAGGGAGCTACGAGCAGTACTTC.

This clonotype was seen a few times. The chain uses TRBV9 and TRBJ1-1; no firm D call. Trimming removed 3 bases at V and 2 bases at J, with 11 bases between. The CDR3 covers 14 residues. Germline CDR1 reads SGDLS; CDR2 reads YYNGEE. In DNA form, the CDR3 reads TGTGCCAGCAGCGACGTGAGATCAAACACTGAAGCTTTCTTT. Its protein product is CASSDVRSNTEAFF. Full variable domain (outside the CDR3, taken from reference TRBV9 and TRBJ1-1): DSGVTQTPKHLITATGQRVTLRCSPRSGDLSVYWYQQSLDQGLQFLIQYYNGEERAKGNILERFSAQQFPDLHSELNLSSLELGDSALYFCASSDVRSNTEAFFGQGTRLTVV.

The gene calls are TRBV12-3 or TRBV12-4 and TRBJ1-1; TRBD1 matches 7 bases. CDR3 length equals 12 residues. After removal of 5 bases from V and 6 bases from J, the junction contained 3 bases not matched to a gene. The CDR3 loop is CASSHRGSEAFF. CDR3 sequence (DNA): TGTGCCAGCAGTCACAGGGGCTCTGAAGCTTTCTTT.

This clonotype turned up a few times. The chain uses TRBV20-1 and TRBJ2-3; TRBD2 is a possible D gene (6 bases). The V gene's germline CDR1 is DFQATT and CDR2 SNEGSKA (reference sequence). Trimming took 2 bases from V and 2 from J, leaving 14 bases between them. The CDR3 loop spans 15 amino acids. For the CDR3, the DNA is TGCAGTGCTAGATCTAGCGATGGCGCCACAGATACGCAGTATTTT. Translation: CSARSSDGATDTQYF.

The chain combines TRBV6-1 with TRBJ1-4; D remains ambiguous. The CDR3 runs 15 residues. From germline, CDR1 is MNHNS and CDR2 SASEGT. Between the trimmed V and J ends, which lost 0 bases and 0 bases, there was a span of 5 bases. The CDR3 sequence is CASSEAWSTNEKLFF. CDR3 in DNA: TGTGCCAGCAGTGAAGCTTGGTCAACTAATGAAAAACTGTTTTTT.

This sequence joins TRBV6-2 or TRBV6-3 and TRBJ2-1; D may be TRBD2 (5 bases). Per the germline V gene, CDR1 is MNHEY and CDR2 is SVGEGT. Trimming cost V 8 bases and J 1 base, with 12 bases left between them. This CDR3 comprises 14 residues. The CDR3 protein is CASGLTFSYNEQFF. CDR3 DNA: TGTGCCAGCGGACTGACTTTTTCCTACAATGAGCAGTTCTTC.

The sample holds a few counts of this clonotype. The rearrangement links TRBV20-1 to TRBJ2-7, with 9 bases lining up with TRBD1. Per the germline V gene, CDR1 is DFQATT and CDR2 is SNEGSKA (reference sequence). CDR3 length: 14 residues. V lost 3 bases, J lost 5 bases, and 8 bases stayed unmatched. CDR3 in amino acids: CSASSAGTGNEQYF. As DNA, the CDR3 is TGCAGTGCTAGCAGTGCCGGGACAGGGAACGAGCAGTACTTC.

For the CDR3, the DNA is TGTGCCAGCAGCTTAGCCCTTAGAGGGACAGGGGTGACCCAAGATACGCAGTATTTT. This encodes CASSLALRGTGVTQDTQYF. The chain is built from TRBV7-9 and TRBJ2-3; TRBD1 matches at 10 bases. Germline V lookup: CDR1 SEHNR, CDR2 FQNEAQ (reference sequence). The CDR3 sequence is 19 residues long. V was clipped by 0 bases and J by 5 bases; unmatched bases: 14. The complete variable domain, with remaining parts taken from reference TRBV7-9 and TRBJ2-3, reads DTGVSQNPRHKITKRGQNVTFRCDPISEHNRLYWYRQTLGQGPEFLTYFQNEAQLEKSRLLSDRFSAERPKGSFSTLEIQRTEQGDSAMYLCASSLALRGTGVTQDTQYFGPGTRLTVL.

Only a few counts were recorded for this clonotype. The chain uses TRBV21-1 and TRBJ1-1; the D call TRBD1 from the table was never checked on the DNA. TRBV21-1 is deemed a pseudogene. There are 17 residues in the CDR3. The CDR3 nucleotides read TGTGCCAGCAGCAAAGGTCCAGGGGGCATTCCGAACACTGAAGCTTTCTTT. Protein product: CASSKGPGGIPNTEAFF.

This clonotype was seen a few times. The chain carries TRBV7-2 and TRBJ2-5; 7 bases line up with TRBD2. The DNA matches TRBJ2-1 better at its end, which makes the J call doubtful. The CDR3 totals 16 residues. Germline V gives CDR1 SGHTA, CDR2 FQGNSA. The chain's CDR3 is CASSLVGGSFDNEQFF. In nucleotides, the CDR3 is TGTGCCAGCAGCTTAGTCGGCGGGAGCTTCGACAATGAGCAGTTCTTC.

As regards this clonotype: The germline gene is not matched at one end of the junction; a read error may be the cause. This sequence joins TRBV9 and TRBJ2-5, with a possible D match to TRBD1 (6 bases). Germline assignment: CDR1 SGDLS and CDR2 YYNGEE. CDR3 length: 15 residues. CDR3 DNA: TGTGCTAGCAGCGGCGACGGTGGAGGCAGGGGGACCCAGTACTTC. This gives the protein CASSGDGGGRGTQYF. Using reference TRBV9 and TRBJ2-5 for the parts outside the CDR3, the full variable domain is DSGVTQTPKHLITATGQRVTLRCSPRSGDLSVYWYQQSLDQGLQFLIQYYNGEERAKGNILERFSAQQFPDLHSELNLSSLELGDSALYFCASSGDGGGRGTQYFGPGTRLLVL.

This clonotype has just a few counts. The V gene is TRBV29-1, the J gene TRBJ1-2, with TRBD1 matching 7 bases. The germline gives CDR1 SQVTM, CDR2 ANQGSEA. The ends lost 1 base at V and 2 bases at J; junction bases unmatched: 1. The CDR3 sequence is 13 residues long. CDR3 sequence reads: CSVEGGQNYGYTF. The CDR3 bases are TGCAGCGTTGAAGGGGGACAGAACTATGGCTACACCTTC.

Only a few counts were recorded for this clonotype. The V call is TRBV11-2, the J call TRBJ2-3; 8 bases align to TRBD1. Germline-derived CDR1 and CDR2 are SGHAT and FQNNGV. The CDR3 consists of 16 residues. The junction had 13 bases not matched to a gene; V was cut back by 5 bases and J by 6 bases. CDR3 DNA sequence: TGTGCCAGCAGCACAAAGACAGGGGTCGGTTTCGATACGCAGTATTTT. It codes for CASSTKTGVGFDTQYF.

This clonotype was seen many times. The chain is built from TRBV27 and TRBJ2-4; D call uncertain. The CDR3 is 15 amino acids. Trimming removed 0 bases at V and 0 bases at J, with 6 bases between. Germline assignment: CDR1 MNHEY and CDR2 SMNVEV (reference sequence). CDR3 bases: TGTGCCAGCAGTTTATCTGGGGTAGCCAAAAACATTCAGTACTTC. It encodes CASSLSGVAKNIQYF.

This clonotype was detected a few times. The chain is built from TRBV12-3 or TRBV12-4 and TRBJ2-4; perhaps TRBD1 as D (6 bases). CDR3 length: 13 residues. With 3 bases removed from V and 6 bases from J, the gap between germline ends came to 9 bases. The CDR3 nucleotides read TGTGCCAGCAGTTTGGCCAGGGGAAACATTCAGTACTTC. This translates into CASSLARGNIQYF.

This clonotype occurred a few times. This rearrangement joins TRBV19 to TRBJ2-4; D remains unclear. The CDR3 runs 15 residues. Germline loops: CDR1 LNHDA, CDR2 SQIVND (reference sequence). Trimming cost V 7 bases and J 0 bases, with 13 bases left between them. This CDR3 is CASNSDGLAKNIQYF. The CDR3 coding sequence is TGTGCCAGTAATTCCGACGGTTTAGCCAAAAACATTCAGTACTTC.

J is TRBJ2-5 and V is TRBV7-9, with D perhaps being TRBD1 or TRBD2 (5 bases each). The length of the CDR3 is 15 residues. The V end was cut by 10 bases, the J end by 7 bases, with 25 bases between. The germline V gene encodes CDR1 SEHNR and CDR2 FQNEAQ (reference sequence). CDR3 nucleotides: TGTGCCATCGATCGAGAAGCGGACCCAAGGGGGACCCAGTACTTC. Protein: CAIDREADPRGTQYF.

The chain uses TRBV6-2 or TRBV6-3 and TRBJ2-5; no definite D call. The J call may be faulty, since TRBJ2-7 better matches the DNA end. This CDR3 has 12 residues. Germline values: CDR1 MNHEY, CDR2 SVGEGT. CDR3 DNA sequence: TGTGCCAGCAGTCACGGCAGGTACGAGCAGTACTTC. Translating gives CASSHGRYEQYF.

The rearrangement links TRBV3-1 to TRBJ1-5; D is ambiguous. The CDR3 has 12 residues. Trimming pared 2 bases from V and 4 bases from J, leaving 3 bases between. CDR1 and CDR2 from the germline V gene are LGHDT and YNNKEL (reference sequence). The CDR3 here is CASSQLNQPQHF. The CDR3 DNA reads TGTGCCAGCAGCCAATTGAATCAGCCCCAGCATTTT. The full variable domain, rest sourced from reference TRBV3-1 and TRBJ1-5, is DTAVSQTPKYLVTQMGNDKSIKCEQNLGHDTMYWYKQDSKKFLKIMFSYNNKELIINETVPNRFSPKSPDKAHLNLHINSLELGDSAVYFCASSQLNQPQHFGDGTRLSIL.

The chain joins TRBV30 to TRBJ1-1; 8 nucleotides agree with TRBD1. After removal of 2 bases from V and 5 bases from J, the junction contained 4 bases not matched to a gene. The length of the CDR3 is 13 residues. Germline-derived CDR1 and CDR2 are GTSNPN and SVGIG (reference sequence). CDR3 nucleotides: TGTGCCTGGAGTCCCTGGACAGGGACTGAAGCTTTCTTT. Amino acids: CAWSPWTGTEAFF. Based on the CDR3 plus reference TRBV30 and TRBJ1-1, the full variable domain is SQTIHQWPATLVQPVGSPLSLECTVEGTSNPNLYWYRQAAGRGLQLLFYSVGIGQISSEVPQNLSASRPQDRQFILSSKKLLLSDSGFYLCAWSPWTGTEAFFGQGTRLTVV.

This clonotype was seen only once. The chain joins TRBV7-2 to TRBJ1-5; D is ambiguous. The CDR3 extends over 18 amino acids. Germline V gene sequence: CDR1 SGHTA, CDR2 FQGNSA. Trimming removed 8 bases from V and 6 bases from J, with 29 bases in between. The CDR3 DNA is TGTGCCAGCGTCGCGATGGGTTCACCAAGCTGGGGTATTCAGCCCCAGCATTTT. Encoded protein: CASVAMGSPSWGIQPQHF.

The genes are TRBV24-1 and TRBJ1-1; D may be TRBD1 (5 bases). The germline gives CDR1 KGHDR, CDR2 SFDVKD. This CDR3 has 13 residues. V lost 9 bases and J 1 base, leaving 11 bases between the germline ends. CDR3: CATRRDRNTEAFF. The CDR3 coding sequence is TGTGCCACCCGACGGGACCGGAACACTGAAGCTTTCTTT.

V gene TRBV20-1 combines with J gene TRBJ2-1; 7 nucleotides line up with TRBD2. Looked up from germline, CDR1 is DFQATT and CDR2 is SNEGSKA (reference sequence). J gave up 9 bases and V 2 bases, and 16 bases lay outside the gene matches. There are 16 residues in the CDR3. CDR3 bases: TGCAGTGCTAGACCCTCCGGGACTACCAGCCTCAGTGAGCAGTTCTTC. The encoded protein is CSARPSGTTSLSEQFF.

The V gene is TRBV7-2, the J gene TRBJ2-6, with no clear D. Trimming took 5 bases from V and 2 from J, leaving 10 bases between them. The CDR3 length is 15 residues. Germline V gene data show CDR1 as SGHTA and CDR2 as FQGNSA. This CDR3 reads CASSLSYTGANVLTF. DNA of the CDR3: TGTGCCAGCAGCCTCAGCTATACTGGGGCCAACGTCCTGACTTTC. Using reference TRBV7-2 and TRBJ2-6 for the parts outside the CDR3, the full variable domain is GAGVSQSPSNKVTEKGKDVELRCDPISGHTALYWYRQSLGQGLEFLIYFQGNSAPDKSGLPSDRFSAERTGGSVSTLTIQRTQQEDSAVYLCASSLSYTGANVLTFGAGSRLTVL.